This entry is about one TCR beta chain. Its antigen has not been determined. No quality values exist for individual bases; no much larger clone is one base distant. This sample was included in a study of blood T cell repertoires in COVID-19 (dated by TCRdb to between 2020 and 2021). Study-wide context: Collaborator samples came from the United States, Italy and Spain and covered acute and convalescent phases of COVID-19. The prospective study material was composed of cDNA or gDNA derived from T cells, B-cell-depleted T cells, or PBMCs. Deeply sampled blood TCRbeta repertoires from subjects exposed to, actively infected with, or recovered from COVID-19 were included in the dataset. The repertoires were made available in a free public database intended to serve as a resource for research on the immune response to SARS-CoV-2. Samples came from the ongoing ImmuneRACE study (first 160 participants) plus 1,254 subjects from 6 global collaborators. Sample metadata almost always included a de-identified subject ID, COVID-19 status, age in years and sex. Where available, HLA class I and class II types were obtained from metadata supplied by the sample provider rather than from assay-based typing.

CDR1 GTSNPN and CDR2 SVGIG were looked up in the germline V gene (reference sequence). Spanning cysteine to phenylalanine, the CDR3 consists of 16 amino acids. Only the CDR3 DNA is retained, 48 bases long and in frame from the first base. Trimming removed 2 bases from V and 1 base from J, leaving 15 bases between the germline ends. Findings and caveats that apply to the study as a whole: Clinical and demographic metadata were provided uncurated, with the amount varying by source and participant.

The immunoSEQ Assay, a bias-controlled multiplex PCR, was used to amplify TCRbeta CDR3 regions from genomic DNA. Concerning the study's data processing: Nucleated cell counts per sample were estimated from amplification of reference gene primers within the assay. To quantify the absolute abundance of each unique TCRbeta CDR3 rearrangement, sequence reads were collapsed and filtered. For each sample, productive Simpson clonality was calculated as the square root of Simpson's diversity index across productive rearrangements. TCRdb re-hosts the immuneACCESS table, in-frame sequences only. Its copies lack some clones; in the studies checked, an unresolved V gene accounts for under half of them, and the cause for the rest is not known. The V and J calls and clone size were taken over from that table, and D and trimming were inferred from the DNA. The sample records about 300,000 clones, 70% to 90% of which are singletons. 5% to 7% of the sample goes to the ten largest clones.

Another Seattle source contributed samples from volunteer blood donors who had recovered from COVID-19. Whole blood was collected in K2EDTA tubes by collaborating institutions according to the institutions' own protocols. For TCRbeta analysis, collaborators shipped samples as frozen whole blood, isolated PBMCs, or DNA extracted from either of those sample types. Sequences were obtained from peripheral blood. The sequence joins TRBV30 to TRBJ2-4; TRBD1 could be the D gene, as 5 bases match. This sequence was found in a man between 18 and 35 years old who had recovered from COVID-19. CDR3 sequence: CAWSIGSDTAKNIQYF. At the DNA level, the sequence is TGTGCCTGGAGTATTGGTTCGGACACGGCCAAAAACATTCAGTACTTC.